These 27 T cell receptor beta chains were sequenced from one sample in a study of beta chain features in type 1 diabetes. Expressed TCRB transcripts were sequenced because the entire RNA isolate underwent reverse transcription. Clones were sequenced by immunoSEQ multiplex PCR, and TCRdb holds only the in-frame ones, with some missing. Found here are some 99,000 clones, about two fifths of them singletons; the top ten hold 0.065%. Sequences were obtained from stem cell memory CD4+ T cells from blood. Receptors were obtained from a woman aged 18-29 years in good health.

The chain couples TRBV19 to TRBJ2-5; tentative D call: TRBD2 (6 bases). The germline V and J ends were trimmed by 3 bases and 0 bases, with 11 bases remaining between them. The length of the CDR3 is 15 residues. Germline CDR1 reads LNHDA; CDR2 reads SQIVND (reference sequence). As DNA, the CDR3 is TGTGCCAGTAGTATTGGTCTAGCGAACCAAGAGACCCAGTACTTC. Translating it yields CASSIGLANQETQYF.

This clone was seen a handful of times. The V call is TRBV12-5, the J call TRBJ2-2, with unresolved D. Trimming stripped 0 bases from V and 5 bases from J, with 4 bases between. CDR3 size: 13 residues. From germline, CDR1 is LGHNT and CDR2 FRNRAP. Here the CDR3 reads CASGLVRTGELFF. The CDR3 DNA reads TGTGCTAGTGGTTTGGTTAGAACCGGGGAGCTGTTTTTT.

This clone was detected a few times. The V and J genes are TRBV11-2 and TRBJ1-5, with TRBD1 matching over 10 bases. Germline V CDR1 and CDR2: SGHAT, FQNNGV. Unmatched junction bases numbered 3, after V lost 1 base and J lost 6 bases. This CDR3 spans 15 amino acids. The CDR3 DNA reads TGTGCCAGCAGCTTAGCGGGACAGGGGTCTCAGCCCCAGCATTTT. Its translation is CASSLAGQGSQPQHF.

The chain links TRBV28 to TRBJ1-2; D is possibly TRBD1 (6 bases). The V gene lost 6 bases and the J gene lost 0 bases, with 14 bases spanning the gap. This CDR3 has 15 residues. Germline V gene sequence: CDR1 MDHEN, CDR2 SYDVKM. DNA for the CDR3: TGTGCCAGCAGGCCTACAGGGAAGGCTAACTATGGCTACACCTTC. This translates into CASRPTGKANYGYTF.

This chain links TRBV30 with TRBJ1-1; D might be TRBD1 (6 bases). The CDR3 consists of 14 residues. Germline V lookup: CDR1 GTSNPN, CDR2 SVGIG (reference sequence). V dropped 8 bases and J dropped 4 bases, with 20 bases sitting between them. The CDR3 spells CAPMTGPSFTEAFF. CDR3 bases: TGTGCCCCGATGACAGGCCCCTCTTTCACTGAAGCTTTCTTT.

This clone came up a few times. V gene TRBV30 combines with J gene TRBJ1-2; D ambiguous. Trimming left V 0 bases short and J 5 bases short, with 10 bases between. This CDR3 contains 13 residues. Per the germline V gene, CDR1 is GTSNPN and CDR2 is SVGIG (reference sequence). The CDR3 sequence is CAWSVARRYGYTF. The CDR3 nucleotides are TGTGCCTGGAGTGTAGCAAGGAGGTATGGCTACACCTTC.

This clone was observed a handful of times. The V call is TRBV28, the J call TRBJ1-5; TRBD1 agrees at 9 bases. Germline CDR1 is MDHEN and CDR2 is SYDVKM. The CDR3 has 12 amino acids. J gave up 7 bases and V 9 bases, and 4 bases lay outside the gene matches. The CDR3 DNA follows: TGTGCCAGTACAGGGGGCCGACAGCCCCAGCATTTT. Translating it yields CASTGGRQPQHF.

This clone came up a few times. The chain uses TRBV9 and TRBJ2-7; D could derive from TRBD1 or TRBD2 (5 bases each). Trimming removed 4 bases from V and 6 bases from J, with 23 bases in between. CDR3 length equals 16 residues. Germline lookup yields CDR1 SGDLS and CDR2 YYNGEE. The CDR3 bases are TGTGCCAGCAGCATAGGGACCGTCCCATACCGGGGCGAGCAGTACTTC. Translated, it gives CASSIGTVPYRGEQYF.

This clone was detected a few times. DNA of the CDR3: TGCAGCGTTTGGGGGGGTGGATTCTACGAGCAGTACTTC. This translates into CSVWGGGFYEQYF. The gene calls are TRBV29-1 and TRBJ2-7; 7 bases fit TRBD2. There are 13 residues in the CDR3. Germline CDR1 SQVTM, CDR2 ANQGSEA. V lost 5 bases, J lost 3 bases, and 7 bases stayed unmatched.

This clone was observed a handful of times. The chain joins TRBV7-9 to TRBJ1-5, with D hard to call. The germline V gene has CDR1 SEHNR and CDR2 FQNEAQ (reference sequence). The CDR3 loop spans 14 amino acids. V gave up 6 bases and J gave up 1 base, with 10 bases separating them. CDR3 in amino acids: CASSPVGSNQPQHF. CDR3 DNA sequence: TGTGCCAGCAGTCCCGTGGGCAGCAATCAGCCCCAGCATTTT.

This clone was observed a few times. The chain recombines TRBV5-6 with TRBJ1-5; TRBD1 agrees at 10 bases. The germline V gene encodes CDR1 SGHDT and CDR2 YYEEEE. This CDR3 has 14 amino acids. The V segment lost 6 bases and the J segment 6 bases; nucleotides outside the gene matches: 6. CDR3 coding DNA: TGTGCCAGCAACCGACAGGGGGCAGGTCAGCCCCAGCATTTT. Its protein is CASNRQGAGQPQHF.

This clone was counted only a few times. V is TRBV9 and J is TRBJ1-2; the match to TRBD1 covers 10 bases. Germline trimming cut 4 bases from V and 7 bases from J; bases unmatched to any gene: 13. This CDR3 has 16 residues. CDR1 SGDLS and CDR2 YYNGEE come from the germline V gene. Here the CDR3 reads CASSSTGQGELTGYTF. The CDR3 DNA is TGTGCCAGCAGCTCCACCGGACAGGGGGAATTGACTGGCTACACCTTC.

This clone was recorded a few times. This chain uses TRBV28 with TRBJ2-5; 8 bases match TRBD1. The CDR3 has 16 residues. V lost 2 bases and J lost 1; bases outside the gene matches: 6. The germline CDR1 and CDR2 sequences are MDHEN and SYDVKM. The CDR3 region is CASSLAYRGSQETQYF. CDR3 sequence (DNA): TGTGCCAGCAGTTTAGCTTACAGGGGGTCCCAAGAGACCCAGTACTTC.

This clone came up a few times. The CDR3 loop reads CASSLTRDNEQFF. CDR3 sequence (DNA): TGTGCCAGCAGCTTAACGAGGGACAATGAGCAGTTCTTC. V usage is TRBV7-3 and J usage is TRBJ2-1, with TRBD2 as a possible D gene (5 bases). The V and J ends lost 0 bases and 5 bases respectively, with 5 bases between them. Germline-derived CDR1 and CDR2 are SGHTA and FQGTGA. This CDR3 contains 13 residues.

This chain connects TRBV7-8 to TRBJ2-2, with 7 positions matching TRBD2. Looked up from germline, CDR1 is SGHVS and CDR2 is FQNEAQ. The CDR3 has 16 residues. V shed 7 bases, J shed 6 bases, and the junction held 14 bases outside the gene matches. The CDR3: CASNRIGRGSSGELFF. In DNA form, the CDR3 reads TGTGCCAGCAATCGTATAGGGAGGGGATCCTCCGGGGAGCTGTTTTTT.

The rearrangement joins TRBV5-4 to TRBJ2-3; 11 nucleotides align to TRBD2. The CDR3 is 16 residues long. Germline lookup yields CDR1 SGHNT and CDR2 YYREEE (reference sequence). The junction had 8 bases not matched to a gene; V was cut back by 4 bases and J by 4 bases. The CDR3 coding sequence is TGTGCCAGCAGCATCTATAGCGGGGGGGTTTCAGATACGCAGTATTTT. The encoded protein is CASSIYSGGVSDTQYF.

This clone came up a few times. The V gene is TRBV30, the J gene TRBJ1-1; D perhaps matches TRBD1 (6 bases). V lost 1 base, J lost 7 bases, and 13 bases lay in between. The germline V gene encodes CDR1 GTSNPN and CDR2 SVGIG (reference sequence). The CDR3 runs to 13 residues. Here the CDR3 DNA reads TGTGCCTGGAGTGCCAGGTCAGGGGTTGAAGCTTTCTTT. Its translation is CAWSARSGVEAFF. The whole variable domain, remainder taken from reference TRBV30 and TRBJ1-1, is SQTIHQWPATLVQPVGSPLSLECTVEGTSNPNLYWYRQAAGRGLQLLFYSVGIGQISSEVPQNLSASRPQDRQFILSSKKLLLSDSGFYLCAWSARSGVEAFFGQGTRLTVV.

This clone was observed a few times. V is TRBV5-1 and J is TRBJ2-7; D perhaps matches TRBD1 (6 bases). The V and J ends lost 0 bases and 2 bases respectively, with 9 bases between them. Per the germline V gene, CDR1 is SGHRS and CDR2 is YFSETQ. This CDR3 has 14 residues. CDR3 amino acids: CASSLGGQTYEQYF. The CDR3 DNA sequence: TGCGCCAGCAGCTTGGGCGGACAGACCTACGAGCAGTACTTC.

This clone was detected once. CDR3 sequence reads: CASVPGFSGNTIYF. Written as DNA, the CDR3 is TGTGCCAGCGTCCCGGGATTCTCTGGAAACACCATATATTTT. The chain carries TRBV6-1 and TRBJ1-3, with D unclear. Germline V lookup: CDR1 MNHNS, CDR2 SASEGT. The CDR3 consists of 14 residues. The ends were cut back, 8 bases at V and 0 bases at J, with 11 bases in the middle.

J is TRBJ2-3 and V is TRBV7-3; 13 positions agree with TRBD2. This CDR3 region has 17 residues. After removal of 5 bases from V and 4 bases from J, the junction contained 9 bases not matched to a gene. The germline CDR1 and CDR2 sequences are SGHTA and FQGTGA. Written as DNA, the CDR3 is TGTGCCAGCAGCCCTACACGGACTAGCGGGAGCGCAGATACGCAGTATTTT. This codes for CASSPTRTSGSADTQYF.

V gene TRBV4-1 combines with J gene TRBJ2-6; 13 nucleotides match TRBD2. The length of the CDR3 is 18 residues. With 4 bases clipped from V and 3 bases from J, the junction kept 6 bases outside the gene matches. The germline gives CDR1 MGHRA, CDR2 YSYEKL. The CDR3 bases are TGCGCCAGCAGCCGAGGACTAGCGGGAGCGAATGGGGCCAACGTCCTGACTTTC. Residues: CASSRGLAGANGANVLTF.

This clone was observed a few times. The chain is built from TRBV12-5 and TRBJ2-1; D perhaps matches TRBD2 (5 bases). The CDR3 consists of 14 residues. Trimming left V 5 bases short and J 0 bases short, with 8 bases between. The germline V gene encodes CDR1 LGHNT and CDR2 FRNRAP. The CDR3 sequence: CASGPRGSYNEQFF. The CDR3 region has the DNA TGTGCTAGTGGTCCCCGGGGCTCCTACAATGAGCAGTTCTTC.

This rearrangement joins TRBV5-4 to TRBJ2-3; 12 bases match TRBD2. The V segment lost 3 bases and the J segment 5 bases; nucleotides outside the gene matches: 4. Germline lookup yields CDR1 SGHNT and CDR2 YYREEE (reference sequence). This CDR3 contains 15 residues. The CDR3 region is CASSSTSGRIDTQYF. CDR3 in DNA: TGTGCCAGCAGCTCCACTAGCGGGAGGATAGATACGCAGTATTTT.

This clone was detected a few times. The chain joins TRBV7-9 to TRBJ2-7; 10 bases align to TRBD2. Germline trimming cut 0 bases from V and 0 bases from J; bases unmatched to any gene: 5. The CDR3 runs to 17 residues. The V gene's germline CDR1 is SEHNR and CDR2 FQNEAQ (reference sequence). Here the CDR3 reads CASSLAPLAGLSYEQYF. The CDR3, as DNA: TGTGCCAGCAGCTTAGCGCCACTAGCGGGGCTCTCCTACGAGCAGTACTTC.

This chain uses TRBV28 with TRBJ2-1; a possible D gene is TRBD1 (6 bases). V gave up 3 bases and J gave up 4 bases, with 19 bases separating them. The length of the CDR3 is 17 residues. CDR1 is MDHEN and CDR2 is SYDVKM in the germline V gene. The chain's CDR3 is CASSLSGHRMGYNEQFF. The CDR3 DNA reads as TGTGCCAGCAGTTTGTCGGGACACCGGATGGGGTACAATGAGCAGTTCTTC.

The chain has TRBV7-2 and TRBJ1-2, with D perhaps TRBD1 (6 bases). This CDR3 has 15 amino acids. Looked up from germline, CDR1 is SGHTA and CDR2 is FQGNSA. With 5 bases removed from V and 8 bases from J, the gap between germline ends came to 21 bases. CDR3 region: CASSQDSPLILGYTF. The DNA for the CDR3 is TGTGCCAGCAGCCAGGACAGTCCTCTAATTCTGGGCTACACCTTC.

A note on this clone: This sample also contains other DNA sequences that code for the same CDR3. The CDR3 nucleotides read TGCGCCAGCAGCTTGGGAGGGAGGAATCAGCCCCAGCATTTT. It codes for CASSLGGRNQPQHF. This chain uses TRBV5-1 with TRBJ1-5; D gene ambiguous. V was pared by 0 bases and J by 4 bases, with 8 bases between. The V gene's germline CDR1 is SGHRS and CDR2 YFSETQ. This CDR3 has 14 amino acids.